A single count supports the clone carrying this T cell receptor (beta chain). With V trimmed by 3 bases and J by 3 bases, 11 bases remained unmatched. The germline CDR1 and CDR2 sequences are SGHRS and YFSETQ. The CDR3 totals 18 residues. The sample is drawn from a study of blood T cell repertoires in COVID-19. About the research overall: COVID-19 samples, acute and convalescent, were from the United States, Italy and Spain.

As processed by the authors: Reference gene primer amplification in the assay estimated nucleated cell counts. Some clones are missing from TCRdb's copy, which holds only in-frame ones; the method was immunoSEQ multiplex PCR. V and J calls and clone size are given by that table; D and trimming were obtained from the DNA. This table has about 200,000 clones, approximately 82% appearing once. This sequence originates from a human donor with acute or convalescent COVID-19. The donor label of this sample is uncertain. This chain links TRBV5-1 with TRBJ2-5; 13 bases match TRBD2. Sequencing input: peripheral blood. The CDR3 bases are TGCGCCAGCAGCTATTGGGGACTAGCGGGAAAACCAGAAGAGACCCAGTACTTC. The encoded protein is CASSYWGLAGKPEETQYF.